This T cell receptor (beta chain) comes out of a study of radiotherapy plus CTLA-4 blockade in lung cancer. General observations from the study: Expansion of tumor-derived TCR clones was observed in blood after radiotherapy plus ipilimumab.

Trimming at V came to 3 bases and at J to 3 bases, leaving 11 bases not matched to a gene. Germline assignment: CDR1 SGDLS and CDR2 YYNGEE. The CDR3 contains 17 residues. About this clone itself: The antigen is not known.

Profiled with immunoSEQ multiplex PCR; TCRdb holds only in-frame clones, not every one. The profile covers about 49,000 clones, with approximately 76% appearing a single time and 11% taken by the ten largest. This TCR was sampled from a human donor with non-small cell lung cancer who had stable disease on radiotherapy plus ipilimumab. This chain connects TRBV9 to TRBJ2-3, with 9 bases fitting TRBD2. The sample was peripheral blood, taken from a patient treated with radiotherapy plus ipilimumab. The DNA of the CDR3 is TGTGCCAGCAGCGCCGGACTGCGGGGGGGCGGGACAGATACGCAGTATTTT. Protein: CASSAGLRGGGTDTQYF.